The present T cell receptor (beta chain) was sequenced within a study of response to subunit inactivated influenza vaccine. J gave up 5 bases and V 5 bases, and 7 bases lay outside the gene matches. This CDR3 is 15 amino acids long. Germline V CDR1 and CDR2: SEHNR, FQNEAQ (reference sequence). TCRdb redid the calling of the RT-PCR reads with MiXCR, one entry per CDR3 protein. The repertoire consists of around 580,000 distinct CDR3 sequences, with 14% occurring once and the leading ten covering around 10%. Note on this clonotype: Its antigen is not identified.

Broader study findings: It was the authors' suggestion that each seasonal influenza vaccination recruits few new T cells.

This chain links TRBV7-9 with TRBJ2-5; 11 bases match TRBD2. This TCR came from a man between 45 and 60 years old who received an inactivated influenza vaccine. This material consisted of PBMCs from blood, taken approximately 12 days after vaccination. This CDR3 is CASSVLAGGGETQYF. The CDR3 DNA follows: TGTGCCAGCAGCGTCCTAGCGGGGGGAGGCGAGACCCAGTACTTC.